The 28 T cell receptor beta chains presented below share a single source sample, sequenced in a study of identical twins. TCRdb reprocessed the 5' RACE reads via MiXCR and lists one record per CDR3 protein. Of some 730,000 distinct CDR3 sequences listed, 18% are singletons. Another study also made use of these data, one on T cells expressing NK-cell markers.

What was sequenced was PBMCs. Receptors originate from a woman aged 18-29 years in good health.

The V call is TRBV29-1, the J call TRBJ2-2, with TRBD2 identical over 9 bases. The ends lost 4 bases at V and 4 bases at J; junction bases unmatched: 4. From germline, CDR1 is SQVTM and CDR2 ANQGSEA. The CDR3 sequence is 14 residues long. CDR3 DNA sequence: TGCAGCGTTGGGGCTAGCGGGACCACCGGGGAGCTGTTTTTT. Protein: CSVGASGTTGELFF.

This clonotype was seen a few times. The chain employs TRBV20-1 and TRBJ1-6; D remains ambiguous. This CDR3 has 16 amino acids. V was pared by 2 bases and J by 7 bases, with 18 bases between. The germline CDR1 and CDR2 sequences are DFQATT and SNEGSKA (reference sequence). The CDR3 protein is CSARYRVVNWNSPLHF. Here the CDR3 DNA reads TGCAGTGCTAGATACCGGGTAGTTAATTGGAATTCACCCCTCCACTTT.

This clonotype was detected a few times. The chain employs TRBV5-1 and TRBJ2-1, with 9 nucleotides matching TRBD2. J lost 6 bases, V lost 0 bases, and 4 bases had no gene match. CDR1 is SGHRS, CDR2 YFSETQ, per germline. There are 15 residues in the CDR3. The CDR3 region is CASSLVSGGLNEQFF. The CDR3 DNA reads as TGCGCCAGCAGCTTGGTTAGCGGGGGACTCAATGAGCAGTTCTTC.

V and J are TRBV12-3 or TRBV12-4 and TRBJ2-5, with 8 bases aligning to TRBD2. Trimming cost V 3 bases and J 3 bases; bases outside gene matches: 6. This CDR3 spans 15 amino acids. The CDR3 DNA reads TGTGCCAGCAGTTTGTTACTAGCGGTGGAAGAGACCCAGTACTTC. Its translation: CASSLLLAVEETQYF.

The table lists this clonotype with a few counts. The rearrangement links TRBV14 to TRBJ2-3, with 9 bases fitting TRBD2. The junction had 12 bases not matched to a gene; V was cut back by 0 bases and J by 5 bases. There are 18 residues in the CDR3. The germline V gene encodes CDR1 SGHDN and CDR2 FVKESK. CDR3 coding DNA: TGTGCCAGCAGCCAAGAGGAGCCGTTAGCGGGAGCGGTAGATACGCAGTATTTT. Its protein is CASSQEEPLAGAVDTQYF.

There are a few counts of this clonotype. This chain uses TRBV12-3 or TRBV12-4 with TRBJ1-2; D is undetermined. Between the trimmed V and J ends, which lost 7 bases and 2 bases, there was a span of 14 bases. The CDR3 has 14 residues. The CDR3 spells CASKEEMGNYGYTF. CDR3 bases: TGTGCCAGCAAAGAGGAGATGGGGAACTATGGCTACACCTTC.

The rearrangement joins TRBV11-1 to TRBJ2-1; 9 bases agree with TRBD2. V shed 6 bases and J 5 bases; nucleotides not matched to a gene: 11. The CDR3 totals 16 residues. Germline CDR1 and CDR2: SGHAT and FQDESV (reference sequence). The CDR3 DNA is TGTGCCAGCAGTCTAAGAGGCGGGGGGGCCCACAATGAGCAGTTCTTC. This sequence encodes CASSLRGGGAHNEQFF.

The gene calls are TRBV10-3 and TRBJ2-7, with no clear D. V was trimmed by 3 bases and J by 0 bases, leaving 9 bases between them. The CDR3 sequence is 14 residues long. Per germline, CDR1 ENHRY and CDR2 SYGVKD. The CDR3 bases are TGTGCCATCAGTGATGACCGTACCTCCTACGAGCAGTACTTC. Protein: CAISDDRTSYEQYF.

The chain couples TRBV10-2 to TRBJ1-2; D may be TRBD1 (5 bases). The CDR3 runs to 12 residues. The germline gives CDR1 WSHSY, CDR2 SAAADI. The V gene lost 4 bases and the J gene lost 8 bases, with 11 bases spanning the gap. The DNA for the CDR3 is TGCGCCAGCAGTGTGGGGGAGCGGGGCTACACCTTC. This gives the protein CASSVGERGYTF.

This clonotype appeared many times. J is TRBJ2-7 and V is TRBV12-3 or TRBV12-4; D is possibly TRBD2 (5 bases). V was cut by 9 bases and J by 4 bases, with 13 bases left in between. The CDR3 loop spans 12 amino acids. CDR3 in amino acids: CASGPGSYEQYF. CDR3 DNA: TGTGCCAGTGGTCCGGGGTCTTACGAGCAGTACTTC.

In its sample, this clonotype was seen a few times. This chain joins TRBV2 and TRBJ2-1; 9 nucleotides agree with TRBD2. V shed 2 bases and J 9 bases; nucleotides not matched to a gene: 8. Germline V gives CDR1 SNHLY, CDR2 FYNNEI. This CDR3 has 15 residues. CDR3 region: CASSERGGGAGEQFF. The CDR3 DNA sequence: TGTGCCAGCAGTGAAAGGGGCGGGGGGGCCGGTGAGCAGTTCTTC.

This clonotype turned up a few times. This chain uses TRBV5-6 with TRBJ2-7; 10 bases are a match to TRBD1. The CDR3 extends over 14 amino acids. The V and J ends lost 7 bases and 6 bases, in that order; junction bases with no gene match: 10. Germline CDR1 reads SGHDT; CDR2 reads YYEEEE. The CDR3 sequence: CASHSGTGAREQYF. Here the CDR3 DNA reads TGTGCCAGCCACTCCGGGACAGGGGCCCGCGAGCAGTACTTC.

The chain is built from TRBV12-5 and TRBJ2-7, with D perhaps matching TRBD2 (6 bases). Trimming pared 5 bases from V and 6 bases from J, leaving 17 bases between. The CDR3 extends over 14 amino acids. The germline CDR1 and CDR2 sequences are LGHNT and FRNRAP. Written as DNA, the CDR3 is TGTGCTAGTGGTCAGGGACTGACCCGGGGCGAGCAGTACTTC. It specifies CASGQGLTRGEQYF.

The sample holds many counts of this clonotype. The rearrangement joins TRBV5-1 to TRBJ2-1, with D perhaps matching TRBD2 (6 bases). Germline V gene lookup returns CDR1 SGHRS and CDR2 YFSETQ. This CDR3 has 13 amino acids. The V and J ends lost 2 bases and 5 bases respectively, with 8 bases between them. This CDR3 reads CASSLTGDNEQFF. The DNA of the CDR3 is TGCGCCAGCAGCTTAACGGGGGACAATGAGCAGTTCTTC.

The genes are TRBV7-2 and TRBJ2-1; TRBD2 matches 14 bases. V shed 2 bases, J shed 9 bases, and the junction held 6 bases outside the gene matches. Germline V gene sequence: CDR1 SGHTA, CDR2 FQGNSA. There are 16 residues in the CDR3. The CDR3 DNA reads TGTGCCAGCAGCTTACCCGGGACTAGCGGGAGTCTTGAGCAGTTCTTC. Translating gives CASSLPGTSGSLEQFF.

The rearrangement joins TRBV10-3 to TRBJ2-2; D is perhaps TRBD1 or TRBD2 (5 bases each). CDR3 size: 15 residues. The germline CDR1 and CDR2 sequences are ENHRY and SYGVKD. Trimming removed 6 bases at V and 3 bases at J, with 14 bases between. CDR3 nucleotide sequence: TGTGCCATCAGGGGGACCGGGCCCCACACCGGGGAGCTGTTTTTT. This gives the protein CAIRGTGPHTGELFF.

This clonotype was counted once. The CDR3, as DNA: TGTGCCAGCAGCCCCGTGGGGGGCGGCTACTACGAGCAGTACTTC. Translated: CASSPVGGGYYEQYF. This chain uses TRBV12-3 or TRBV12-4 with TRBJ2-7, with D possibly being TRBD1 or TRBD2 (6 bases each). The V gene lost 6 bases and the J gene lost 3 bases, with 18 bases spanning the gap. This CDR3 comprises 15 residues.

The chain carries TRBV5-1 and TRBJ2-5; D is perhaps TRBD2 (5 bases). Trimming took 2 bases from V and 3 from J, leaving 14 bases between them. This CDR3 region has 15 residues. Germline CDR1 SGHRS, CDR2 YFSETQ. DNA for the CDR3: TGCGCCAGCAGCTTCCAACTAGGCTTCAAAGAGACCCAGTACTTC. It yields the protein CASSFQLGFKETQYF.

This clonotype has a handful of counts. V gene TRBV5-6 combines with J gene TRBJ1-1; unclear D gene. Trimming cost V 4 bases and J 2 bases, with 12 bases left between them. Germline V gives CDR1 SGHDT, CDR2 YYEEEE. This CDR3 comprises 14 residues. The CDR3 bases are TGTGCCAGCAGCCCACCAACGTATAACACTGAAGCTTTCTTT. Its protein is CASSPPTYNTEAFF.

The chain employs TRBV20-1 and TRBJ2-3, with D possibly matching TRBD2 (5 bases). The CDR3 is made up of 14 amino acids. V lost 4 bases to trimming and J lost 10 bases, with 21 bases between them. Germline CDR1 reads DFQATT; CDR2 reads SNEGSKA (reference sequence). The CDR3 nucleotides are TGCAGTGCTACCCACGGAGGTGGCGGTACCCCGCAGTATTTT. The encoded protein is CSATHGGGGTPQYF.

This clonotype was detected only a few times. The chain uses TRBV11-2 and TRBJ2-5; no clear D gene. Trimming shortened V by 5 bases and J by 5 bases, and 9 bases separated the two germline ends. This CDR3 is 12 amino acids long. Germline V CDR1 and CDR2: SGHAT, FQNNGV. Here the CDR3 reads CASSQEWETQYF. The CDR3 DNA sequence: TGTGCCAGCAGCCAGGAGTGGGAGACCCAGTACTTC.

This CDR3 is CSARYGQPQHF. The CDR3 bases are TGCAGTGCTAGGTACGGTCAGCCCCAGCATTTT. This chain joins TRBV20-1 and TRBJ1-5; no clear D. The V gene's germline CDR1 is DFQATT and CDR2 SNEGSKA (reference sequence). Deletions cut 3 bases from V and 6 bases from J, with 6 bases between. CDR3 length: 11 residues.

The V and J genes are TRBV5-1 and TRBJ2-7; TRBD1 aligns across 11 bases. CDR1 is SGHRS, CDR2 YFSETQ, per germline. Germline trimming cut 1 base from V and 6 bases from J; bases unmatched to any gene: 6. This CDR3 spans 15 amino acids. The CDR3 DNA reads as TGCGCCAGCAGCTTGACCGCCGGGACAGGGGGCGAGCAGTACTTC. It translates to CASSLTAGTGGEQYF.

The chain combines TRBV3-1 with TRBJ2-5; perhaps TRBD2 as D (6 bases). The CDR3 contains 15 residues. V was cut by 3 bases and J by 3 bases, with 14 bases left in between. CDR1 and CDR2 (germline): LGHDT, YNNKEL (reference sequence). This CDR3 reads CASSHGLGGKETQYF. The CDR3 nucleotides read TGTGCCAGCAGCCACGGTCTCGGCGGGAAAGAGACCCAGTACTTC.

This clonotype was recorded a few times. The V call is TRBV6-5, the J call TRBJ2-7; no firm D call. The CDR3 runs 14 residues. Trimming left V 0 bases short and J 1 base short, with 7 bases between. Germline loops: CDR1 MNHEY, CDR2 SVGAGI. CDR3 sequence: CASSYSARSYEQYF. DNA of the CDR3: TGTGCCAGCAGTTACTCTGCACGATCCTACGAGCAGTACTTC.

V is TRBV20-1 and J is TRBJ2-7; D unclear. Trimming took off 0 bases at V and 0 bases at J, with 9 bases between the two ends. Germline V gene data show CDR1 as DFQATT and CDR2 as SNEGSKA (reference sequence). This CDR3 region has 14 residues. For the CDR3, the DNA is TGCAGTGCTAGAGATTGGCGATTCTCCTACGAGCAGTACTTC. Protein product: CSARDWRFSYEQYF.

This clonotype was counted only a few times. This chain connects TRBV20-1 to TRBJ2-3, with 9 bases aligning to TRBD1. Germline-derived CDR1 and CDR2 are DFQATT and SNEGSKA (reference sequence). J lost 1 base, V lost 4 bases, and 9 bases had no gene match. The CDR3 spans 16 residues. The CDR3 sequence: CSANYGTGRGTDTQYF. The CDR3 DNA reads TGCAGTGCTAATTATGGGACAGGGAGAGGCACAGATACGCAGTATTTT.

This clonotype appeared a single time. The DNA for the CDR3 is TGCAGTGCTAGAGTTTTCTCTAAGACTAGCCGGGACGAGCAGTACTTC. Its translation: CSARVFSKTSRDEQYF. This chain links TRBV20-1 with TRBJ2-7, with TRBD2 identical over 7 bases. The CDR3 consists of 16 residues. With 1 base clipped from V and 5 bases from J, the junction kept 14 bases outside the gene matches. CDR1 DFQATT and CDR2 SNEGSKA come from the germline V gene (reference sequence).